The 26 T cell receptor beta chains below come from one sample, sequenced in a study of blood T cell repertoires in COVID-19. Only in-frame clones appear in the TCRdb table, and some are missing; sequencing was by immunoSEQ multiplex PCR. The sample yields 98,000 or so clones, around 87% seen once. Source material: peripheral blood. The receptors were gathered from a man aged 50-59 years with acute or convalescent COVID-19.

The gene calls are TRBV11-3 and TRBJ2-2; D gene uncertain. Germline CDR1 is SGHNT and CDR2 is YENEEA. Trimming cost V 4 bases and J 3 bases, with 12 bases left between them. The CDR3 consists of 15 residues. DNA for the CDR3: TGTGCCAGCAGCTCCCCGAACAGAGACACCGGGGAGCTGTTTTTT. Its protein product is CASSSPNRDTGELFF.

The chain couples TRBV29-1 to TRBJ2-4, with 10 bases lining up with TRBD2. V dropped 7 bases and J dropped 8; count of bases not matched to a gene: 8. Per germline, CDR1 SQVTM and CDR2 ANQGSEA. The CDR3 is 13 amino acids. CDR3 nucleotides: TGCAGCGGTACTGGGACTAGCGAACACATTCAGTACTTC. This codes for CSGTGTSEHIQYF.

There are a few counts of this clone. The rearrangement joins TRBV3-1 (or the pseudogene TRBV3-2) to TRBJ2-4; perhaps TRBD2 as D (5 bases). Between the trimmed V and J ends, which lost 1 base and 4 bases, there was a span of 20 bases. CDR1 is LGHDT, CDR2 YNNKEL, per germline (reference sequence). CDR3 length: 18 amino acids. CDR3 amino acids: CASSQGPRGVGNKNIQYF. In DNA form, the CDR3 reads TGTGCCAGCAGCCAAGGTCCCCGGGGTGTGGGCAATAAAAACATTCAGTACTTC.

The genes are TRBV6-1 and TRBJ2-1, with unresolved D. There are 16 residues in the CDR3. Per germline, CDR1 MNHNS and CDR2 SASEGT. V shed 3 bases and J shed 2 bases, with 14 bases lying between them. The CDR3 DNA reads as TGTGCCAGCAGTGAGGCCGACTCTTCCCCCTACAATGAGCAGTTCTTC. Translation: CASSEADSSPYNEQFF.

The genes are TRBV19 and TRBJ2-3; 12 bases line up with TRBD1. The CDR3 length is 23 residues. Germline loops: CDR1 LNHDA, CDR2 SQIVND (reference sequence). Trimming removed 5 bases from V and 0 bases from J; junction bases left unmatched: 24. The CDR3 is CASSPWDRGHGTSWSQSTDTQYF. The CDR3 nucleotides read TGTGCCAGTAGTCCCTGGGACAGGGGGCACGGGACTAGCTGGAGTCAAAGCACAGATACGCAGTATTTT.

CDR3 nucleotide sequence: TGTGCCAGCAGTTACTGGCAGGCACAAAGCAATCAGCCCCAGCATTTT. Residues: CASSYWQAQSNQPQHF. V is TRBV6-2 or TRBV6-3 and J is TRBJ1-5; D remains unclear. The CDR3 totals 16 residues. Germline loops: CDR1 MNHEY, CDR2 SVGEGT. Deletions cut 1 base from V and 1 base from J, with 11 bases between.

CDR3 nucleotides: TGTGCCAGTAGCCCGGGACAGGGGGCCTATGAGCAGTTCTTC. Translating gives CASSPGQGAYEQFF. The V call is TRBV19, the J call TRBJ2-1; 12 bases agree with TRBD1. Looked up from germline, CDR1 is LNHDA and CDR2 is SQIVND (reference sequence). V lost 6 bases to trimming and J lost 8 bases; unmatched junction nucleotides: 5. CDR3 size: 14 residues.

The V call is TRBV18, the J call TRBJ2-5, with 11 bases aligning to TRBD1. The CDR3 extends over 16 amino acids. Losses at the gene ends were 3 bases for V and 5 bases for J; bases not matched to a gene: 8. Germline V gives CDR1 KGHSH, CDR2 LQKENI. In DNA, the CDR3 is TGTGCCAGCTCACCGCCCGGGACAGGGGGAATTGAGACCCAGTACTTC. As protein: CASSPPGTGGIETQYF.

The genes are TRBV5-1 and TRBJ2-1; TRBD2 matches at 12 bases. Per germline, CDR1 SGHRS and CDR2 YFSETQ. The CDR3 runs 18 residues. The V and J ends lost 0 bases and 6 bases, in that order; junction bases with no gene match: 10. This CDR3 is CASSLAATTSGRTNEQFF. The DNA of the CDR3 is TGCGCCAGCAGCTTGGCAGCTACGACTAGCGGGAGAACCAATGAGCAGTTCTTC.

This chain connects TRBV5-6 to TRBJ1-6; a possible D gene is TRBD1 (6 bases). The CDR3 sequence is 16 residues long. CDR1 and CDR2 (germline): SGHDT, YYEEEE. Trimming took 2 bases from V and 2 from J, leaving 11 bases between them. The CDR3 DNA is TGTGCCAGCAGCTTTGGTGGGGGCACCTATAATTCACCCCTCCACTTT. This gives the protein CASSFGGGTYNSPLHF.

This chain connects TRBV28 to TRBJ2-5; 13 bases fit TRBD2. The CDR3 is made up of 14 amino acids. The junction had 8 bases not matched to a gene; V was cut back by 11 bases and J by 5 bases. The V gene's germline CDR1 is MDHEN and CDR2 SYDVKM. CDR3 nucleotide sequence: TGTGCCGGGGCGACTAGCGGGAGGTTGGAGACCCAGTACTTC. The encoded protein is CAGATSGRLETQYF.

The chain combines TRBV3-1 (or the pseudogene TRBV3-2) with TRBJ2-2, with TRBD1 as a possible D gene (6 bases). The germline gives CDR1 LGHDT, CDR2 YNNKEL (reference sequence). Trimming cost V 4 bases and J 6 bases, with 12 bases left between them. CDR3 size: 14 residues. The CDR3 reads CASSPQRQAGELFF. As DNA, the CDR3 is TGTGCCAGCAGCCCCCAACGACAGGCCGGGGAGCTGTTTTTT.

This clone was seen a single time. The chain links TRBV21-1 to TRBJ2-5; TRBD1 is the table's D call, not checked against the DNA. TRBV21-1 is termed a pseudogene. This CDR3 spans 14 amino acids. In DNA, the CDR3 is TGTGCCAGCAGCAAAGGGCAGTACCAAGAGACCCAGTACTTC. Amino acid sequence: CASSKGQYQETQYF.

The rearrangement links TRBV19 to TRBJ2-7; 7 nucleotides agree with TRBD1. The CDR3 is made up of 16 amino acids. Germline V CDR1 and CDR2: LNHDA, SQIVND (reference sequence). Germline trimming cut 5 bases from V and 3 bases from J; bases unmatched to any gene: 13. The CDR3 DNA follows: TGTGCCAGTAGTGATCCCGGACAGGTCCGATTCTACGAGCAGTACTTC. Protein: CASSDPGQVRFYEQYF.

The gene calls are TRBV11-3 and TRBJ2-7, with D hard to call. Trimming shortened V by 3 bases and J by 3 bases, and 6 bases separated the two germline ends. CDR3 length: 12 amino acids. In germline, CDR1 is SGHNT, CDR2 YENEEA. CDR3 nucleotide sequence: TGTGCCAGCAGCTTCGAGGACTACGAGCAGTACTTC. It translates to CASSFEDYEQYF.

The chain uses TRBV9 and TRBJ2-3; possible D gene TRBD2, 6 bases. The ends were cut back, 2 bases at V and 2 bases at J, with 15 bases in the middle. The CDR3 is 16 amino acids. The germline CDR1 and CDR2 sequences are SGDLS and YYNGEE. CDR3 residues: CASSVGGRRHTDTQYF. CDR3 in DNA: TGTGCCAGCAGCGTCGGAGGGAGGAGACACACAGATACGCAGTATTTT.

The chain is built from TRBV25-1 and TRBJ1-5; possible D gene TRBD1, 5 bases. The V end lost 3 bases, the J end lost 7 bases, and 13 bases lay between the germline ends. The CDR3 loop spans 14 amino acids. Germline loops: CDR1 MGHDK, CDR2 SYGVNS. The chain's CDR3 is CASSEGRGGQPQHF. The CDR3 nucleotides read TGTGCCAGCAGTGAGGGAAGGGGTGGCCAGCCCCAGCATTTT.

This chain uses TRBV19 with TRBJ1-6; no reliable D call. Per the germline V gene, CDR1 is LNHDA and CDR2 is SQIVND (reference sequence). The CDR3 loop spans 14 amino acids. V lost 5 bases, J lost 6 bases, and 11 bases lay in between. DNA for the CDR3: TGTGCCAGTAGTCCGACTCCACCTAATTCACCCCTCCACTTT. Its translation: CASSPTPPNSPLHF.

The chain links TRBV19 to TRBJ1-4; possible D gene TRBD1, 5 bases. CDR1 LNHDA and CDR2 SQIVND come from the germline V gene (reference sequence). The CDR3 covers 19 residues. V lost 8 bases to trimming and J lost 4 bases, with 29 bases between them. Here the CDR3 DNA reads TGTGCCAGTTGCAGGGCACTGGCAGGGTCGGTGTTAGTTAATGAAAAACTGTTTTTT. It yields the protein CASCRALAGSVLVNEKLFF. Combining the CDR3 with reference TRBV19 and TRBJ1-4 gives the whole variable domain DGGITQSPKYLFRKEGQNVTLSCEQNLNHDAMYWYRQDPGQGLRLIYYSQIVNDFQKGDIAEGYSVSREKKESFPLTVTSAQKNPTAFYLCASCRALAGSVLVNEKLFFGSGTQLSVL.

The chain links TRBV27 to TRBJ2-2; 11 nucleotides agree with TRBD2. V shed 5 bases and J 7 bases; nucleotides not matched to a gene: 12. Germline V gene lookup returns CDR1 MNHEY and CDR2 SMNVEV (reference sequence). This CDR3 has 17 amino acids. CDR3 in amino acids: CASSGGLAEEVGGELFF. The CDR3 DNA follows: TGTGCCAGCAGTGGGGGACTAGCGGAGGAGGTCGGCGGGGAGCTGTTTTTT.

With respect to this clone: This CDR3 is also generated by other DNA sequences in the sample. This chain links TRBV10-3 with TRBJ2-1, with 9 bases lining up with TRBD2. The trim removed 5 bases at V and 4 bases at J, leaving 9 bases unmatched. In germline, CDR1 is ENHRY, CDR2 SYGVKD. This CDR3 is 16 amino acids long. CDR3 in DNA: TGTGCCATCAGTCCGCTGACTAGCGGAGCTTACAATGAGCAGTTCTTC. It yields the protein CAISPLTSGAYNEQFF.

V is TRBV1 and J is TRBJ1-1. TRBV1 is noted as a pseudogene. This CDR3 spans 13 amino acids. The CDR3 is CTSSQKPEEEAFF. CDR3 in DNA: TGCACCAGCAGCCAAAAGCCAGAGGAGGAAGCTTTCTTT.

The genes are TRBV23-1 and TRBJ2-5; the match to TRBD1 covers 9 bases. TRBV23-1 has ORF status, its function being uncertain. This CDR3 spans 16 amino acids. V shed 0 bases, J shed 4 bases, and the junction held 6 bases outside the gene matches. The chain's CDR3 is CASSQSGATGGETQYF. CDR3 in DNA: TGCGCCAGCAGTCAATCGGGGGCGACAGGGGGAGAGACCCAGTACTTC.

This clone was recorded a few times. Other DNA sequences in the sample encode the same CDR3. The V and J genes are TRBV10-3 and TRBJ2-1; 11 nucleotides line up with TRBD2. There are 16 residues in the CDR3. CDR1 ENHRY and CDR2 SYGVKD come from the germline V gene. Losses at the gene ends were 5 bases for V and 2 bases for J; bases not matched to a gene: 5. CDR3: CAISPLTSGAYNEQFF. The CDR3 DNA reads as TGTGCCATCAGTCCCCTGACTAGCGGGGCCTACAATGAGCAGTTCTTC.

This sequence joins TRBV5-6 and TRBJ2-6; TRBD1 agrees at 10 bases. The CDR3 runs to 18 residues. The junction had 8 bases not matched to a gene; V was cut back by 4 bases and J by 1 base. The germline V gene encodes CDR1 SGHDT and CDR2 YYEEEE. CDR3 protein: CASSPRGQGRSGANVLTF. DNA of the CDR3: TGTGCCAGCAGCCCTAGGGGACAGGGGAGGTCTGGGGCCAACGTCCTGACTTTC. Supplemented by reference TRBV5-6 and TRBJ2-6, the full variable domain reads DAGVTQSPTHLIKTRGQQVTLRCSPKSGHDTVSWYQQALGQGPQFIFQYYEEEERQRGNFPDRFSGHQFPNYSSELNVNALLLGDSALYLCASSPRGQGRSGANVLTFGAGSRLTVL.

The V and J genes are TRBV5-1 and TRBJ1-4, with TRBD1 matching 11 bases. The germline V gene encodes CDR1 SGHRS and CDR2 YFSETQ. J was trimmed by 3 bases and V by 4 bases; bases with no gene match: 2. The CDR3 consists of 15 residues. The CDR3 protein is CASSRTGGSNEKLFF. CDR3 DNA: TGCGCCAGCAGCCGGACAGGGGGCTCTAATGAAAAACTGTTTTTT.